A single sample is the source of the 10 T cell receptor beta chains below, sequenced in a study of T cells in Graves' hyperthyroidism and ophthalmopathy. From RNA transcripts, TCR beta CDR3 regions were amplified. HTBI primers drove first-round RT-PCR of the TCR CDR3. TCRdb reprocessed the multiplex PCR reads with MiXCR, giving one entry per CDR3 protein. The sample lists 450,000 to 650,000 distinct CDR3 sequences; approximately 17% were seen once. Sequencing was performed on blood. The receptors come from a woman aged 18-29 years with Graves' ophthalmopathy.

The chain combines TRBV6-5 with TRBJ2-7, with 8 bases matching TRBD2. V shed 2 bases and J 3 bases; nucleotides not matched to a gene: 3. Germline assignment: CDR1 MNHEY and CDR2 SVGAGI. The CDR3 covers 14 residues. The CDR3 region has the DNA TGTGCCAGCAGTTACGATACTAGCGGCTACGAGCAGTACTTC. The encoded protein is CASSYDTSGYEQYF.

V gene TRBV29-1 combines with J gene TRBJ1-1, with TRBD1 as a possible D gene (6 bases). The CDR3 is 17 residues long. Germline V lookup: CDR1 SQVTM, CDR2 ANQGSEA. Trimming took 1 base from V and 0 from J, leaving 18 bases between them. The CDR3 DNA is TGCAGCGTTGAAGTTTCCAGGGGTTTTTTAATGAACACTGAAGCTTTCTTT. Its protein product is CSVEVSRGFLMNTEAFF.

This clonotype was observed at least ten times. The gene calls are TRBV12-3 or TRBV12-4 and TRBJ2-7; TRBD1 matches at 7 bases. The V gene end was trimmed by 6 bases and the J gene end by 4 bases; junction bases not matched to a gene: 12. This CDR3 is built from 15 residues. CDR3 coding DNA: TGTGCCAGCAGCCCTTCCGGGACAGCTTCTTACGAGCAGTACTTC. Translation gives CASSPSGTASYEQYF.

The rearrangement links TRBV24-1 to TRBJ2-7; maybe TRBD2 (5 bases). Trimming pared 10 bases from V and 4 bases from J, leaving 13 bases between. CDR3 length: 12 residues. The germline CDR1 and CDR2 sequences are KGHDR and SFDVKD. The DNA for the CDR3 is TGTGCCACGATCGGGATAAGTTACGAGCAGTACTTC. It is translated as CATIGISYEQYF.

Many counts were recorded for this clonotype. V gene TRBV7-9 combines with J gene TRBJ2-6; the D is unclear. Trimming left V 1 base short and J 3 bases short, with 7 bases between. There are 15 residues in the CDR3. Germline V gene data show CDR1 as SEHNR and CDR2 as FQNEAQ (reference sequence). The CDR3: CASSLGGFGANVLTF. Written as DNA, the CDR3 is TGTGCCAGCAGCTTAGGGGGATTTGGGGCCAACGTCCTGACTTTC. Drawing the rest from reference TRBV7-9 and TRBJ2-6, the complete variable domain is DTGVSQNPRHKITKRGQNVTFRCDPISEHNRLYWYRQTLGQGPEFLTYFQNEAQLEKSRLLSDRFSAERPKGSFSTLEIQRTEQGDSAMYLCASSLGGFGANVLTFGAGSRLTVL.

The rearrangement joins TRBV11-1 to TRBJ2-3; D possibly corresponds to TRBD1 (6 bases). V dropped 6 bases and J dropped 5 bases, with 15 bases sitting between them. The V gene's germline CDR1 is SGHAT and CDR2 FQDESV (reference sequence). CDR3 length: 14 residues. This chain's CDR3 is CASRSTGRIDTQYF. In DNA, the CDR3 is TGTGCCAGCAGATCCACAGGGCGGATAGATACGCAGTATTTT.

This clonotype was seen at least ten times. The V call is TRBV20-1, the J call TRBJ1-1, with D perhaps TRBD1 (6 bases). Germline-derived CDR1 and CDR2 are DFQATT and SNEGSKA (reference sequence). The CDR3 consists of 12 residues. Between the trimmed V and J ends, which lost 4 bases and 1 base, there was a span of 7 bases. For the CDR3, the DNA is TGCAGTGCTAAACAGGGGAACACTGAAGCTTTCTTT. It specifies CSAKQGNTEAFF.

This clonotype was observed many times. The chain has TRBV27 and TRBJ2-5, with unresolved D. Germline V lookup: CDR1 MNHEY, CDR2 SMNVEV (reference sequence). This CDR3 is built from 14 residues. Trimming took 3 bases from V and 4 from J, leaving 12 bases between them. The chain's CDR3 is CASSFLGKGETQYF. CDR3 nucleotides: TGTGCCAGCAGTTTTTTGGGGAAAGGAGAGACCCAGTACTTC.

The rearrangement uses TRBV9 and TRBJ2-6; D unresolved. This CDR3 contains 16 residues. CDR1 and CDR2 (germline): SGDLS, YYNGEE. With 0 bases removed from V and 1 base from J, the gap between germline ends came to 8 bases. DNA for the CDR3: TGTGCCAGCAGCGTAGCTGACGTTTCTGGGGCCAACGTCCTGACTTTC. Translating gives CASSVADVSGANVLTF.

This clonotype was found many times. The rearrangement joins TRBV27 to TRBJ2-7, with 11 bases lining up with TRBD1. Germline V CDR1 and CDR2: MNHEY, SMNVEV (reference sequence). With 5 bases clipped from V and 5 bases from J, the junction kept 2 bases outside the gene matches. The CDR3 consists of 13 residues. CDR3 region: CASSRTGGDEQYF. CDR3 sequence (DNA): TGTGCCAGCAGTAGGACAGGGGGCGACGAGCAGTACTTC.